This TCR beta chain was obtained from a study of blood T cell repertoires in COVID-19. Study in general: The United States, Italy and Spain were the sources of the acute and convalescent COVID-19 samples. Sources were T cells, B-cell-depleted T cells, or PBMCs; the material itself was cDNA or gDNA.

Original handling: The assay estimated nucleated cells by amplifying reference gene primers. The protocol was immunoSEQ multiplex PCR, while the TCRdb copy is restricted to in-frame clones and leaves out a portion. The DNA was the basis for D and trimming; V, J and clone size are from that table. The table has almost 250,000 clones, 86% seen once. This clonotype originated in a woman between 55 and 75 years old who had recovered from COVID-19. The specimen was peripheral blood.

The CDR3 loop is CSASITSPGLAGWGTDTQYF. The CDR3 bases are TGCAGTGCCAGTATAACCTCCCCGGGACTAGCGGGGTGGGGCACAGATACGCAGTATTTT. The J gene is TRBJ2-3, the V gene TRBV20-1; 13 positions agree with TRBD2. Germline V gene lookup returns CDR1 DFQATT and CDR2 SNEGSKA (reference sequence). The CDR3 covers 20 residues. V gave up 6 bases and J gave up 1 base; unmatched junction bases: 19.